Listed below are T cell receptor beta chains from one sample, sequenced in a study of Ad26.COV2.S vaccination and SARS-CoV-2 variants. TCRdb's table, derived via immunoSEQ multiplex PCR, lists solely in-frame clones and lacks some. The sample lists about 680,000 clones, roughly 90% occurring once. Sample: peripheral blood, taken in a trial of Ad26.COV2.S vaccine versus placebo. These TCRs come from a person between 18 and 60 years old who received the Ad26.COV2.S COVID-19 vaccine or a placebo. CDR3s include the opening cysteine and the closing phenylalanine or tryptophan. Fields, in order: clone size, V gene, D gene, J gene, CDR3 DNA, CDR3 protein. A D gene is named only where the DNA matches it firmly. A row's size may be missing; if present it is once, few, many or a size class.

abundance: -; v_gene: TRBV10-1; d_gene: TRBD1; j_gene: TRBJ2-7; CDR3nt: TGCGCCAGCAGTGAACAGGGGAACGAGCAGTACTTC; CDR3aa: CASSEQGNEQYF
abundance: -; v_gene: TRBV24-1; d_gene: -; j_gene: TRBJ2-2; CDR3nt: TGTGCCACCAGTGTCTACACCGGGGAGCTGTTTTTT; CDR3aa: CATSVYTGELFF
abundance: -; v_gene: TRBV15; d_gene: TRBD1; j_gene: TRBJ1-2; CDR3nt: TGTGCCACCAGCAGAGATGGGGCAGGGGGTAACTATGGCTACACCTTC; CDR3aa: CATSRDGAGGNYGYTF
abundance: once; v_gene: TRBV14; d_gene: -; j_gene: TRBJ2-2; CDR3nt: TGTGCCAGCAGCCAGGCTCAGTCTTCGAACACCGGGGAGCTGTTTTTT; CDR3aa: CASSQAQSSNTGELFF
abundance: -; v_gene: TRBV3-1/TRBV3-2; d_gene: -; j_gene: TRBJ2-4; CDR3nt: TGTGCCAGCAGCCCAGGGGGGAGCAAAAACATTCAGTACTTC; CDR3aa: CASSPGGSKNIQYF
abundance: -; v_gene: TRBV9; d_gene: -; j_gene: TRBJ2-7; CDR3nt: TGTGCCAGCAGCGTAGGAGATCGATGGGCCTACGAGCAGTACTTC; CDR3aa: CASSVGDRWAYEQYF
abundance: -; v_gene: TRBV3-1/TRBV3-2; d_gene: -; j_gene: TRBJ2-1; CDR3nt: TGTGCCACCGGAGGGAAGGGAGGTTACAATGAGCAGTTCTTC; CDR3aa: CATGGKGGYNEQFF
abundance: -; v_gene: TRBV25-1; d_gene: -; j_gene: TRBJ2-1; CDR3nt: TGTGCCAGCAGTGACCCGGGACACGGAAACAATGAGCAGTTCTTC; CDR3aa: CASSDPGHGNNEQFF
abundance: -; v_gene: TRBV7-9; d_gene: -; j_gene: TRBJ2-7; CDR3nt: TGTGCCAGCAGCTTAGCCGGTTTCTACGAGCAGTACTTC; CDR3aa: CASSLAGFYEQYF
abundance: few; v_gene: TRBV6-5; d_gene: -; j_gene: TRBJ2-2; CDR3nt: TGTGCCAGCATTGCGGCGAACACCGGGGAGCTGTTTTTT; CDR3aa: CASIAANTGELFF
abundance: -; v_gene: TRBV4-2; d_gene: -; j_gene: TRBJ1-6; CDR3nt: TGTGCCAGCAGCCAAGGACAGGATAATTCACCCCTCCACTTT; CDR3aa: CASSQGQDNSPLHF
abundance: -; v_gene: TRBV6-5; d_gene: -; j_gene: TRBJ2-7; CDR3nt: TGTGCCAGCAGCCGCCAGGGGTGGATTTACGAGCAGTACTTC; CDR3aa: CASSRQGWIYEQYF
abundance: once; v_gene: TRBV5-4; d_gene: -; j_gene: TRBJ1-6; CDR3nt: TGTGCCAGCAGCTTGAGTGCAGGGGAGAATTCACCCCTCCACTTT; CDR3aa: CASSLSAGENSPLHF
abundance: -; v_gene: TRBV7-3; d_gene: -; j_gene: TRBJ2-2; CDR3nt: TGTGCCAGCAGCTTATCCTCGGGGGCCAACACCGGGGAGCTGTTTTTT; CDR3aa: CASSLSSGANTGELFF
abundance: -; v_gene: TRBV11-2; d_gene: TRBD1; j_gene: TRBJ1-1; CDR3nt: TGTGCCAGCAGCTTTTGGGACAGGGAAGAGAACACTGAAGCTTTCTTT; CDR3aa: CASSFWDREENTEAFF
abundance: -; v_gene: TRBV18; d_gene: TRBD1; j_gene: TRBJ2-7; CDR3nt: TGTGCCAGCTCACCCGGACAGGGGGCGCGGGAGCAGTACTTC; CDR3aa: CASSPGQGAREQYF
abundance: -; v_gene: TRBV3-1/TRBV3-2; d_gene: TRBD2; j_gene: TRBJ2-1; CDR3nt: TGTGCCAGCAGCCAAGACCGGAGAGCGGGATTAAAGCAGTTCTTC; CDR3aa: CASSQDRRAGLKQFF
abundance: -; v_gene: TRBV4-1; d_gene: -; j_gene: TRBJ2-1; CDR3nt: TGCGCCAGCAGCTCCAGGGGTGATGAGCAGTTCTTC; CDR3aa: CASSSRGDEQFF
abundance: -; v_gene: TRBV24-1; d_gene: TRBD2; j_gene: TRBJ2-4; CDR3nt: TGTGCCACCAGTCCCGGGACTAGCGGGGAGGTCAAAAACATTCAGTACTTC; CDR3aa: CATSPGTSGEVKNIQYF
abundance: -; v_gene: TRBV7-3; d_gene: -; j_gene: TRBJ1-6; CDR3nt: TGTGCCAGCAGTTTCGGCCAGCGGTATTCACCCCTCCACTTT; CDR3aa: CASSFGQRYSPLHF
abundance: -; v_gene: TRBV29-1; d_gene: TRBD2; j_gene: TRBJ2-6; CDR3nt: TGCAGCGTTCTCGGACTAGCCGGATTCTCTGGGGCCAACGTCCTGACTTTC; CDR3aa: CSVLGLAGFSGANVLTF
abundance: -; v_gene: TRBV7-6; d_gene: TRBD1; j_gene: TRBJ1-2; CDR3nt: TGTGCCAGCAGCTTAGGACAGGGGATCGACTATGGCTACACCTTC; CDR3aa: CASSLGQGIDYGYTF
abundance: -; v_gene: TRBV30; d_gene: -; j_gene: TRBJ1-3; CDR3nt: TGTGCCTGGAGTCTTGGTTCCCTCTCTGGAAACACCATATATTTT; CDR3aa: CAWSLGSLSGNTIYF
abundance: -; v_gene: TRBV23-1; d_gene: TRBD1; j_gene: TRBJ1-5; CDR3nt: TGCGCCAGCAGGGAGACAGGGATAAGCAATCAGCCCCAGCATTTT; CDR3aa: CASRETGISNQPQHF
abundance: once; v_gene: TRBV11-2; d_gene: -; j_gene: TRBJ2-7; CDR3nt: TGTGCCAGCAGCTTGGTAGGCCCCTACGAGCAGTACTTC; CDR3aa: CASSLVGPYEQYF
abundance: -; v_gene: TRBV18; d_gene: -; j_gene: TRBJ2-1; CDR3nt: TGTGCCAGCAGGGGGAATGAGCAGTTCTTC; CDR3aa: CASRGNEQFF
abundance: -; v_gene: TRBV13; d_gene: -; j_gene: TRBJ1-3; CDR3nt: TGTGCCAGCAGCTTAGGTTCCACTGGAAACACCATATATTTT; CDR3aa: CASSLGSTGNTIYF
abundance: -; v_gene: TRBV10-3; d_gene: -; j_gene: TRBJ2-3; CDR3nt: TGTGCCATCAGTGATAACAGGGGGGGTACAGATACGCAGTATTTT; CDR3aa: CAISDNRGGTDTQYF
abundance: -; v_gene: TRBV27; d_gene: -; j_gene: TRBJ1-1; CDR3nt: TGTGCCAGCAACCGGGGCGTAAGGGGAGCTTTCTTT; CDR3aa: CASNRGVRGAFF
abundance: -; v_gene: TRBV12-3/TRBV12-4; d_gene: -; j_gene: TRBJ1-1; CDR3nt: TGTGCCAGCAGCGACAGGATGAACACTGAAGCTTTCTTT; CDR3aa: CASSDRMNTEAFF
abundance: -; v_gene: TRBV11-2; d_gene: TRBD2; j_gene: TRBJ2-2; CDR3nt: TGTGCCAGCACCTCCTGGAGCGGGAGGATCGCGAACACCGGGGAGCTGTTTTTT; CDR3aa: CASTSWSGRIANTGELFF
abundance: -; v_gene: TRBV27; d_gene: -; j_gene: TRBJ1-2; CDR3nt: TGTGCCAGCAGTTTGGGAGGGGCTGGCTACACCTTC; CDR3aa: CASSLGGAGYTF
abundance: -; v_gene: TRBV15; d_gene: -; j_gene: TRBJ2-1; CDR3nt: TGTGCCACCAGCAGAGAATGGGGAGAGTCCTACAATGAGCAGTTCTTC; CDR3aa: CATSREWGESYNEQFF
abundance: -; v_gene: TRBV4-2; d_gene: -; j_gene: TRBJ1-3; CDR3nt: TGTGCCAGCAGCCAAGGACTCCCCGGGGGGAACACCATATATTTT; CDR3aa: CASSQGLPGGNTIYF
abundance: -; v_gene: TRBV27; d_gene: -; j_gene: TRBJ1-5; CDR3nt: TGTGCCAGCTCCCCCGTGGGGGCCAATCAGCCCCAGCATTTT; CDR3aa: CASSPVGANQPQHF
abundance: -; v_gene: TRBV30; d_gene: -; j_gene: TRBJ2-6; CDR3nt: TGTGCCTGGACAAGGGCTACTGGGGCCAACGTCCTGACTTTC; CDR3aa: CAWTRATGANVLTF
abundance: -; v_gene: TRBV14; d_gene: -; j_gene: TRBJ1-3; CDR3nt: TGTGCCAGCAGCCAGGGGGCCCGCTCTGGAAACACCATATATTTT; CDR3aa: CASSQGARSGNTIYF
abundance: -; v_gene: TRBV29-1; d_gene: -; j_gene: TRBJ1-1; CDR3nt: TGCAGCGTCGCTTTTAGGAACACTGAAGCTTTCTTT; CDR3aa: CSVAFRNTEAFF
abundance: -; v_gene: TRBV19; d_gene: -; j_gene: TRBJ2-3; CDR3nt: TGTGCCAGTAAAGAGGACGGCAGCACAGATACGCAGTATTTT; CDR3aa: CASKEDGSTDTQYF
abundance: -; v_gene: TRBV5-8; d_gene: TRBD1; j_gene: TRBJ1-4; CDR3nt: TGTGCCAGCAGCCTGGGACAGGGGACTGAAAAACTGTTTTTT; CDR3aa: CASSLGQGTEKLFF
abundance: -; v_gene: TRBV25-1; d_gene: TRBD1; j_gene: TRBJ1-2; CDR3nt: TGTGCCAGCAGTTATGGACAGGGGAAGTCTGGCTACACCTTC; CDR3aa: CASSYGQGKSGYTF
abundance: -; v_gene: TRBV3-1/TRBV3-2; d_gene: TRBD1; j_gene: TRBJ1-6; CDR3nt: TGTGCCAGCAGCCCCCTCCAGGGGGAGGTTTCACCCCTCCACTTT; CDR3aa: CASSPLQGEVSPLHF
abundance: -; v_gene: TRBV11-2; d_gene: -; j_gene: TRBJ2-2; CDR3nt: TGTGCCAGCAGCGTGGACTGGGCATCCGGGGAGCTGTTTTTT; CDR3aa: CASSVDWASGELFF
abundance: -; v_gene: TRBV10-3; d_gene: -; j_gene: TRBJ1-4; CDR3nt: TGTGCCATCAGTGACTCGACAGGAGCGAATGAAAAACTGTTTTTT; CDR3aa: CAISDSTGANEKLFF
abundance: -; v_gene: TRBV9; d_gene: TRBD1; j_gene: TRBJ1-6; CDR3nt: TGTGCCAGCAGCGTAGGGGGACAGGGGAATTCACCCCTCCACTTT; CDR3aa: CASSVGGQGNSPLHF
abundance: once; v_gene: TRBV5-6; d_gene: TRBD2; j_gene: TRBJ2-2; CDR3nt: TGTGCCAGCAGCTACGGGAGGGGCTACACCGGGGAGCTGTTTTTT; CDR3aa: CASSYGRGYTGELFF
abundance: -; v_gene: TRBV2; d_gene: -; j_gene: TRBJ1-5; CDR3nt: TGTGCCAGCAGTGAAAGGTCCCGATCCTATGGTCAGCCCCAGCATTTT; CDR3aa: CASSERSRSYGQPQHF
abundance: -; v_gene: TRBV10-3; d_gene: -; j_gene: TRBJ1-5; CDR3nt: TGTGCCTCGACGGAGGGCAATCAGCCCCAGCATTTT; CDR3aa: CASTEGNQPQHF
abundance: -; v_gene: TRBV7-2; d_gene: -; j_gene: TRBJ1-1; CDR3nt: TGTGCCAGCAGCTTAGCCGGACACTCGAACACTGAAGCTTTCTTT; CDR3aa: CASSLAGHSNTEAFF
abundance: -; v_gene: TRBV29-1; d_gene: -; j_gene: TRBJ2-5; CDR3nt: TGCAGCGTTGGGGCGGAGACCCAGTACTTC; CDR3aa: CSVGAETQYF
abundance: -; v_gene: TRBV2; d_gene: -; j_gene: TRBJ2-5; CDR3nt: TGTGCCAGCGCTGCTGGACGCTTCCAAGAGACCCAGTACTTC; CDR3aa: CASAAGRFQETQYF
abundance: few; v_gene: TRBV7-9; d_gene: -; j_gene: TRBJ1-1; CDR3nt: TGTGCCAGCAGCTTAGCACGGGTGAACACTGAAGCTTTCTTT; CDR3aa: CASSLARVNTEAFF
abundance: -; v_gene: TRBV18; d_gene: -; j_gene: TRBJ2-2; CDR3nt: TGTGCCAGCTCACCAGGGGGCAGGACCGGGGAGCTGTTTTTT; CDR3aa: CASSPGGRTGELFF
abundance: -; v_gene: TRBV6-5; d_gene: -; j_gene: TRBJ2-1; CDR3nt: TGTGCCAGCAGTTACCGGGGTACAATATCGCACAATGAGCAGTTCTTC; CDR3aa: CASSYRGTISHNEQFF
abundance: once; v_gene: TRBV5-1; d_gene: -; j_gene: TRBJ1-2; CDR3nt: TGCGCCAGCAGCTTGGCCGGGGATGGCTACACCTTC; CDR3aa: CASSLAGDGYTF
abundance: -; v_gene: TRBV18; d_gene: -; j_gene: TRBJ2-7; CDR3nt: TGTGCCAGCTCACCGAAGAATATGTACGAGCAGTACTTC; CDR3aa: CASSPKNMYEQYF
abundance: -; v_gene: TRBV19; d_gene: -; j_gene: TRBJ2-7; CDR3nt: TGTGCCAGTAGTTATGACAGCCTAGGGTCCTACGAGCAGTACTTC; CDR3aa: CASSYDSLGSYEQYF
abundance: -; v_gene: TRBV2; d_gene: TRBD1; j_gene: TRBJ1-4; CDR3nt: TGTGCCAGCAATGACAGGGGGCGTGAAAAACTGTTTTTT; CDR3aa: CASNDRGREKLFF
abundance: -; v_gene: TRBV10-3; d_gene: -; j_gene: TRBJ1-1; CDR3nt: TGTGCCATCAGTGAGATTGGCGCTTTCTTT; CDR3aa: CAISEIGAFF